This T cell receptor beta chain derives from a study of CD8+ T cells in alopecia areata (dated 2018 in TCRdb). In the study overall: The treated patients took part in an open-label pilot trial in which moderate-to-severe alopecia areata was treated with oral tofacitinib at 5 to 10 mg twice daily. Patients received tofacitinib for 6 to 18 months and were then followed off drug for 6 months to check for delayed response and recurrence. The SALT score, which quantifies the percentage of affected scalp surface area, was used to measure disease severity in treated patients. High-throughput TCRbeta sequencing was used to examine T cell clonal expansion in alopecia areata in both the C3H/HeJ mouse model and human patients. In humans, TCRbeta sequencing was performed on scalp tissue and on sorted CD4+ and CD8+ peripheral blood T cells from healthy controls and from patients with patchy or totalis/universalis alopecia areata. Biopsies were taken from tofacitinib-treated patients at baseline and at 4 and 24 weeks of treatment, and a later scalp biopsy was taken in several of the tofacitinib-treated patients. Scalp clonality was compared across normal scalp (n=4), patchy alopecia areata scalp (n=8), and alopecia totalis/universalis scalp (n=8). RNA was obtained with the PAXgene miRNA kit for fixed scalp, the miRNeasy kit for PBMCs, and the RNeasy kit for mouse skin. TCRbeta CDR3 regions were amplified by immunoSEQ multiplex PCR using 35 Vbeta forward and 13 Jbeta reverse primers. What the research found in general, with its limitations: Because the treated cohort was small and had only one nonresponder, larger studies are needed to examine links between baseline CD8+ expansion and response. Scalp clonality and the number of expanded CD8+ clones among the top 100 scalp clones were significantly decreased by tofacitinib. During tofacitinib treatment, many expanded lesional clones stuck around in both scalp and blood, and this persistence may partly explain why relapse happens after treatment is stopped. Unlike mouse skin, where gammadelta T cells dominate, normal human skin contains resident alphabeta T cells that get sequenced too, which complicates analysis of the scalp TCR repertoire. Shared TCR sequences between patients were less evident than in mice, which may be partly attributable to HLA diversity in the patient population. Compared with normal scalp, lesional scalp, particularly in alopecia totalis/universalis, had higher clonality and more expanded CD8+ clones, which suggests antigenic drive.

A distance of 24 bases separates the germline ends of V and J, which lose 8 bases and 8 bases respectively. The CDR3 sequence holds 14 residues, the cysteine and phenylalanine included. Kept here is only the CDR3 DNA, which spans 42 bases and is read in frame from base 1. The germline V gene yields SQVTM for CDR1 and ANQGSEA for CDR2. This specimen's treatment or condition label, interpreted: oral pan-JAK inhibitor, 5-10 mg twice daily. From alopecia areata patients, peripheral blood was collected along with lesional scalp punch biopsies. PBMCs were isolated by density centrifugation and stained for CD3, CD4 and CD8, after which CD4+ and CD8+ T cells were sorted on a FACSAria. Library construction relied on the immunoSEQ multiplex PCR assay. RNA was extracted from all samples and reverse transcribed into cDNA, which served as template for TCR sequencing. First-strand cDNA was synthesized with SuperScript III using a 2:1 mix of oligo-dT and random hexamers. A synthetic immune receptor repertoire was used to assess amplification bias, and residual bias was removed computationally. The study's processing was this. Raw reads were preprocessed to remove errors, and CDR3 was defined by IMGT conventions from the conserved cysteine to phenylalanine. To get clonality, Shannon entropy was normalized by log2 of the number of productive unique TCRs and the result was subtracted from 1. Whether scalp clones were CD4 or CD8 was inferred by matching scalp TCRbeta sequences against CD4 and CD8 repertoires sorted from blood. TCRdb took over this immuneACCESS table, retaining in-frame rearrangements with V and J assigned. Such tables are incomplete; in checked studies, under half of the missing clones stem from an unresolved V gene, and the remainder is unexplained. For V, J and clone size, that table is used; D and trimming come from the DNA. The table for this sample lists about 210,000 clones; around 66% of them were counted only once. Of the sample, approximately 1.2% falls within the top ten clones.

Comment on this clone: Its antigen target is currently unknown. No base qualities exist here, and no much larger clone lies one base off it.

Specimen: CD4+ T cells sorted from blood, collected at approximately week 42, from a patient treated with tofacitinib. The sequence was obtained from a human donor with alopecia areata. The V and J segments used are TRBV29-1 and TRBJ1-2, with no confident D gene call. The CDR3 reads CSTPAGVTGYGYTF. The sequenced DNA is TGCAGCACACCAGCTGGGGTTACGGGTTACGGCTACACCTTC. The variable domain in full, with residues beyond the CDR3 obtained from the reference TRBV29-1 and TRBJ1-2 genes, is SAVISQKPSRDICQRGTSLTIQCQVDSQVTMMFWYRQQPGQSLTLIATANQGSEATYESGFVIDKFPISRPNLTFSTLTVSNMSPEDSSIYLCSTPAGVTGYGYTFGSGTRLTVV.